This record looks at one TCR beta chain sequence and its context. The data were taken from a study of T cell responses to AZD1222 COVID-19 vaccine. The CDR3 totals 14 residues. The ends lost 7 bases at V and 0 bases at J; junction bases unmatched: 3. Germline CDR1 and CDR2: SGHRS and YFSETQ. Libraries were prepared by immunoSEQ multiplex PCR; TCRdb keeps only in-frame clonotypes and omits some of them. The repertoire includes about 150,000 clones, 91% of them detected once, and about 1.3% sits in the top ten. The sample consisted of peripheral blood, taken on day 0 of AZD1222 vaccination. The chain links TRBV5-1 to TRBJ2-1; 8 bases match TRBD2. The clonotype was recovered from an adult in good health. The CDR3 loop is CASQLAASYNEQFF. In DNA, the CDR3 is TGCGCCAGCCAACTAGCGGCCTCCTACAATGAGCAGTTCTTC. Drawing the rest from reference TRBV5-1 and TRBJ2-1, the complete variable domain is KAGVTQTPRYLIKTRGQQVTLSCSPISGHRSVSWYQQTPGQGLQFLFEYFSETQRNKGNFPGRFSGRQFSNSRSEMNVSTLELGDSALYLCASQLAASYNEQFFGPGTRLTVL.